The 9 T cell receptor beta chains reported below all come from one sample, sequenced in a study of PD-1 blockade in classical Hodgkin lymphoma (dated by TCRdb to about 2020). Preparation of the library involved the immunoSEQ multiplex PCR assay. This is the immuneACCESS table as TCRdb keeps it, with only in-frame sequences that have V and J called. A part of the clones is gone; compared with another copy, unresolved V genes explain less than half, and the rest is unexplained. The sample table shows 40,000 to 45,000 clones, and roughly two thirds are seen once. Less than 3% of the sample comes from the top ten. Reading the label with the study, this specimen's time point is: cycle 4 day 1 (C4D1), after five to seven weeks of nivolumab. Every trial patient had relapsed after autologous stem cell transplantation, and cohorts A, B and C differed in prior brentuximab vedotin exposure. This specimen consisted of peripheral blood mononuclear cells (PBMCs), obtained before the fourth cycle of nivolumab. These receptors were taken from a human donor with classical Hodgkin lymphoma.

In this sample, this clone turned up once. V usage is TRBV7-9 and J usage is TRBJ1-4; tentatively, D is TRBD1 (5 bases). V lost 1 base to trimming and J lost 0 bases, with 15 bases between them. The CDR3 has 18 residues. Germline lookup yields CDR1 SEHNR and CDR2 FQNEAQ (reference sequence). The CDR3 region is CASSLEMGDGATNEKLFF. The CDR3 DNA is TGTGCCAGCAGCTTAGAGATGGGGGATGGAGCAACTAATGAAAAACTGTTTTTT.

The chain uses TRBV6-5 and TRBJ1-2; TRBD1 agrees at 9 bases. V shed 1 base, J shed 5 bases, and the junction held 5 bases outside the gene matches. CDR1 is MNHEY, CDR2 SVGAGI, per germline. The CDR3 spans 15 residues. The CDR3 spells CASSYLGTGRYGYTF. The CDR3 DNA follows: TGTGCCAGCAGTTACTTGGGGACAGGGAGGTATGGCTACACCTTC.

V is TRBV2 and J is TRBJ2-7, with TRBD1 matching 9 bases. Germline V gene data show CDR1 as SNHLY and CDR2 as FYNNEI. J lost 0 bases, V lost 2 bases, and 2 bases had no gene match. The CDR3 has 15 residues. CDR3 in DNA: TGTGCCAGCAGTGAACACAGGGGGCTCTCCTACGAGCAGTACTTC. It specifies CASSEHRGLSYEQYF.

By share, this clone counts as medium-sized. This sequence joins TRBV2 and TRBJ2-5; no definite D call. Germline V lookup: CDR1 SNHLY, CDR2 FYNNEI. CDR3 length: 10 amino acids. The ends were cut back, 2 bases at V and 7 bases at J, with 2 bases in the middle. The CDR3 loop is CASSERTQYF. CDR3 nucleotide sequence: TGTGCCAGCAGTGAAAGGACCCAGTACTTC.

The genes are TRBV19 and TRBJ1-1; D is perhaps TRBD1 (5 bases). This CDR3 spans 15 amino acids. The germline gives CDR1 LNHDA, CDR2 SQIVND (reference sequence). The V end lost 3 bases, the J end lost 5 bases, and 16 bases lay between the germline ends. The CDR3 region has the DNA TGTGCCAGTAGTATTAGGCCGGGACTGGGAACTGAAGCTTTCTTT. This sequence encodes CASSIRPGLGTEAFF.

J is TRBJ1-2 and V is TRBV5-1, with D tentatively TRBD1 (5 bases). V was trimmed by 0 bases and J by 1 base, leaving 13 bases between them. This CDR3 region has 16 residues. CDR1 and CDR2 from the germline V gene are SGHRS and YFSETQ. CDR3 region: CASSLGTTAYNYGYTF. CDR3 DNA sequence: TGCGCCAGCAGCTTGGGGACGACAGCTTATAACTATGGCTACACCTTC.

The CDR3 reads CASSSRDSIQETQYF. Here the CDR3 DNA reads TGTGCCAGCAGTTCCCGGGACTCCATACAAGAGACCCAGTACTTC. The V and J genes are TRBV6-5 and TRBJ2-5; possible D gene TRBD2, 6 bases. There are 15 residues in the CDR3. V lost 4 bases, J lost 2 bases, and 14 bases lay in between. Per the germline V gene, CDR1 is MNHEY and CDR2 is SVGAGI.

The V gene is TRBV13, the J gene TRBJ1-1; no reliable D call. Germline-derived CDR1 and CDR2 are PRHDT and FYEKMQ (reference sequence). The CDR3 is 14 residues long. V lost 5 bases and J 1 base, leaving 11 bases between the germline ends. CDR3: CASSGERQNTEAFF. In DNA, the CDR3 is TGTGCCAGCAGCGGGGAGAGACAGAACACTGAAGCTTTCTTT.

This clone showed up just a few times. This rearrangement joins TRBV6-5 to TRBJ2-1; perhaps TRBD2 as D (6 bases). This CDR3 contains 12 residues. Germline V gene sequence: CDR1 MNHEY, CDR2 SVGAGI. Trimming took off 2 bases at V and 12 bases at J, with 11 bases between the two ends. CDR3 amino acids: CASSYRGFSQFF. The CDR3 DNA is TGTGCCAGCAGTTACCGGGGGTTTTCGCAGTTCTTC.